Here is one TCR beta chain with its context. The antigen is not known. Measured with immunoSEQ multiplex PCR; TCRdb has only the in-frame clones, and not every one. Of about 130,000 clones in the sample, around 83% were seen once. CDR1 and CDR2 (germline): MDHEN, SYDVKM. The CDR3 consists of 15 residues. Between the trimmed V and J ends, which lost 3 bases and 2 bases, there was a span of 13 bases. The record originates from a study of T cell responses to AZD1222 COVID-19 vaccine. Study results and caveats: There were mostly white British donors and more females than males, and clonal diversity was possibly underestimated. Spike-wide vaccine-associated CD4 TCRs dominated at 160-218 and 743-854.

This receptor was taken from an adult who received the AZD1222 COVID-19 vaccine. The sample here was peripheral blood, taken 28 days after the second AZD1222 dose. The gene calls are TRBV28 and TRBJ2-5; tentative D call: TRBD2 (6 bases). The CDR3 sequence: CASSLPLAAQETQYF. DNA for the CDR3: TGTGCCAGCAGTTTGCCACTAGCAGCACAAGAGACCCAGTACTTC.